The 20 T cell receptor beta chains listed next were all sequenced from one sample in a study of early T cells in non-severe SARS-CoV-2 infection. TCRdb itself ran the 5' RACE reads through MiXCR, one entry per CDR3 protein. The data show about 60,000 distinct CDR3 sequences, approximately 9.1% seen once. The sample consisted of whole blood. All receptors come from an adult who was a healthcare worker with PCR-confirmed SARS-CoV-2 infection or an uninfected control (not recorded which).

The rearrangement links TRBV10-1 to TRBJ2-2; D gene unclear. The CDR3 is 12 residues long. CDR1 WNHNN and CDR2 SYGVQD come from the germline V gene (reference sequence). Trimming shortened V by 5 bases and J by 3 bases, and 4 bases separated the two germline ends. Written as DNA, the CDR3 is TGCGCCAGCAGTCGATACACCGGGGAGCTGTTTTTT. It is translated as CASSRYTGELFF.

This clonotype was recorded at least ten times. The CDR3 loop reads CASSSMWSIEGTYNEQFF. The CDR3 DNA reads as TGTGCCAGCAGCTCAATGTGGTCAATCGAGGGGACCTACAATGAGCAGTTCTTC. The chain recombines TRBV11-2 with TRBJ2-1, with D possibly being TRBD1 or TRBD2 (5 bases each). Germline CDR1 SGHAT, CDR2 FQNNGV. There are 18 residues in the CDR3. V lost 4 bases to trimming and J lost 2 bases, with 21 bases between them.

The V call is TRBV6-5, the J call TRBJ2-7, with D possibly matching TRBD1 (5 bases). V dropped 8 bases and J dropped 6 bases, with 14 bases sitting between them. The CDR3 contains 12 residues. Germline values: CDR1 MNHEY, CDR2 SVGAGI. The CDR3 nucleotides are TGTGCCAGCGGCCCCAGGGATTCCGAGCAGTACTTC. Protein sequence: CASGPRDSEQYF.

The chain couples TRBV7-9 to TRBJ1-4, with 7 nucleotides matching TRBD1. The germline gives CDR1 SEHNR, CDR2 FQNEAQ (reference sequence). The CDR3 totals 16 residues. V lost 0 bases to trimming and J lost 0 bases; unmatched junction nucleotides: 1. The CDR3 sequence: CASSLATGATNEKLFF. Here the CDR3 DNA reads TGTGCCAGCAGCTTAGCCACAGGGGCAACTAATGAAAAACTGTTTTTT.

This clonotype was counted between two and nine times. The rearrangement joins TRBV7-4 to TRBJ2-4, with D perhaps TRBD1 or TRBD2 (6 bases each). CDR1 is SGHVT, CDR2 SQSDAQ, per germline. V lost 7 bases and J lost 1, with 20 bases in between. The CDR3 consists of 17 residues. As DNA, the CDR3 is TGTGCCAGCACCCCGTGCCAGGGGCGGGGTGCCAAAAACATTCAGTACTTC. Its translation: CASTPCQGRGAKNIQYF.

The V and J genes are TRBV10-3 and TRBJ1-2; D is unclear. CDR3 length equals 15 residues. Germline V lookup: CDR1 ENHRY, CDR2 SYGVKD. V lost 2 bases and J 1 base, leaving 11 bases between the germline ends. CDR3 in amino acids: CAISEPEGLNYGYTF. For the CDR3, the DNA is TGTGCCATCAGTGAGCCCGAAGGACTTAACTATGGCTACACCTTC.

V gene TRBV28 combines with J gene TRBJ2-7, with a possible D match to TRBD2 (6 bases). CDR3 length: 15 residues. The germline gives CDR1 MDHEN, CDR2 SYDVKM. V dropped 3 bases and J dropped 2 bases, with 14 bases sitting between them. The CDR3 protein is CASSFATSFPYEQYF. CDR3 bases: TGTGCCAGCAGTTTTGCGACTAGTTTCCCCTACGAGCAGTACTTC.

The rearrangement links TRBV6-5 to TRBJ2-2, with TRBD2 identical over 8 bases. In germline, CDR1 is MNHEY, CDR2 SVGAGI. This CDR3 spans 15 amino acids. Trimming at V came to 2 bases and at J to 5 bases, leaving 4 bases not matched to a gene. CDR3 loop: CASSYSGRGTGELFF. DNA for the CDR3: TGTGCCAGCAGTTACAGCGGGAGAGGGACCGGGGAGCTGTTTTTT.

This clonotype appeared a few times. The genes are TRBV24-1 and TRBJ2-1; the match to TRBD1 covers 9 bases. The CDR3 length is 15 residues. Per germline, CDR1 KGHDR and CDR2 SFDVKD. V shed 5 bases, J shed 4 bases, and the junction held 5 bases outside the gene matches. CDR3 loop: CATSVAGTGYNEQFF. DNA of the CDR3: TGTGCCACCAGTGTTGCCGGGACAGGGTACAATGAGCAGTTCTTC.

The chain carries TRBV19 and TRBJ1-4; D might be TRBD1 (6 bases). From germline, CDR1 is LNHDA and CDR2 SQIVND (reference sequence). This CDR3 has 17 residues. With 5 bases removed from V and 1 base from J, the gap between germline ends came to 17 bases. DNA for the CDR3: TGTGCCAGTAGTTCCCGCCCGACAGGCCGAACTAATGAAAAACTGTTTTTT. The encoded protein is CASSSRPTGRTNEKLFF.

Ten or more counts support this clonotype. This chain connects TRBV27 to TRBJ1-4; the D is unclear. CDR1 is MNHEY, CDR2 SMNVEV, per germline (reference sequence). Trimming left V 5 bases short and J 5 bases short, with 15 bases between. The length of the CDR3 is 15 residues. Written as DNA, the CDR3 is TGTGCCAGCAGTCTTTGGGGTCGCGGGAATGAAAAACTGTTTTTT. It codes for CASSLWGRGNEKLFF.

This clonotype showed up many times. The genes are TRBV6-2 or TRBV6-3 and TRBJ2-7; 9 nucleotides align to TRBD1. With 0 bases clipped from V and 4 bases from J, the junction kept 10 bases outside the gene matches. Germline assignment: CDR1 MNHEY and CDR2 SVGEGT. This CDR3 contains 17 residues. CDR3 protein: CASSYSGQGPQSYEQYF. The CDR3, as DNA: TGTGCCAGCAGTTACTCCGGACAGGGGCCACAATCATACGAGCAGTACTTC.

This clonotype was seen ten or more times. V and J are TRBV7-3 and TRBJ2-2; no clear D gene. This CDR3 comprises 14 residues. Per germline, CDR1 SGHTA and CDR2 FQGTGA. The V gene lost 4 bases and the J gene lost 0 bases, with 6 bases spanning the gap. CDR3 bases: TGTGCCAGCAGCTCGGCACCGAACACCGGGGAGCTGTTTTTT. Encoded protein: CASSSAPNTGELFF.

The chain couples TRBV28 to TRBJ1-2, with D uncertain. Germline V gene sequence: CDR1 MDHEN, CDR2 SYDVKM. The CDR3 sequence is 14 residues long. Trimming removed 6 bases at V and 4 bases at J, with 15 bases between. In DNA, the CDR3 is TGTGCCAGCAGATACTTGAGGGTTATCTATGGCTACACCTTC. This encodes CASRYLRVIYGYTF.

This clonotype appeared a few times. The J gene is TRBJ2-6, the V gene TRBV29-1; 9 bases line up with TRBD1. Germline V lookup: CDR1 SQVTM, CDR2 ANQGSEA. J was trimmed by 0 bases and V by 6 bases; bases with no gene match: 9. The CDR3 contains 17 residues. The CDR3 DNA sequence: TGCAGCGTCGCACAGGGGGCCCTTGGCTCTGGGGCCAACGTCCTGACTTTC. Residues: CSVAQGALGSGANVLTF.

This clonotype was observed a handful of times. This chain connects TRBV20-1 to TRBJ2-3; the match to TRBD1 covers 7 bases. V lost 3 bases and J lost 6; bases outside the gene matches: 9. CDR3 size: 14 residues. Germline-derived CDR1 and CDR2 are DFQATT and SNEGSKA (reference sequence). The CDR3 DNA is TGCAGTGCTAGCTGGCAGGGGGTTACCGATACGCAGTATTTT. Amino acids: CSASWQGVTDTQYF.

There are many counts of this clonotype. The chain recombines TRBV20-1 with TRBJ1-1; D unclear. The germline V gene has CDR1 DFQATT and CDR2 SNEGSKA (reference sequence). V was shortened by 2 bases and J by 1 base, with 8 bases between the two germline ends. The CDR3 contains 13 residues. The CDR3 nucleotides are TGCAGTGCTAGATTTGCAGCGAACACTGAAGCTTTCTTT. Translated, it gives CSARFAANTEAFF.

The rearrangement links TRBV15 to TRBJ1-2, with unresolved D. The ends were cut back, 2 bases at V and 0 bases at J, with 10 bases in the middle. Germline CDR1 reads LNHNV; CDR2 reads YYDKDF (reference sequence). The CDR3 is 15 amino acids. DNA of the CDR3: TGTGCCACCAGCAGATCAAGAACCTCTAACTATGGCTACACCTTC. Its protein is CATSRSRTSNYGYTF.

This clonotype occurred many times. The J gene is TRBJ1-2, the V gene TRBV7-3, with D possibly TRBD1 on 5 matching bases. Trimming removed 7 bases at V and 6 bases at J, with 15 bases between. The CDR3 length is 13 residues. Germline values: CDR1 SGHTA, CDR2 FQGTGA. CDR3 sequence (DNA): TGTGCCAGCACCCAGTCTAGAGGGGATGGCTACACCTTC. Protein: CASTQSRGDGYTF.

This clonotype has more than one count but fewer than ten. The chain couples TRBV12-3 or TRBV12-4 to TRBJ1-6; no definite D call. The CDR3 is 13 residues long. V was trimmed by 6 bases and J by 8 bases, leaving 11 bases between them. This chain's CDR3 is CASSRRIDSPLHF. The CDR3 bases are TGTGCCAGCAGCCGACGGATTGATTCACCCCTCCACTTT.